These 14 T cell receptor beta chains originate from one sample sequenced in a study of T cell responses to AZD1222 COVID-19 vaccine. Method: immunoSEQ multiplex PCR; TCRdb's copy keeps in-frame clones and lacks some. The table has approximately 100,000 clones, 87% seen once. This specimen consisted of peripheral blood, obtained 28 days after the second AZD1222 dose. Every receptor here comes from an adult who received the AZD1222 COVID-19 vaccine.

The rearrangement links TRBV12-3 or TRBV12-4 to TRBJ1-2, with D uncertain. With 6 bases removed from V and 9 bases from J, the gap between germline ends came to 17 bases. There are 13 residues in the CDR3. The chain's CDR3 is CASSPRGDTRYTF. The DNA for the CDR3 is TGTGCCAGCAGCCCCCGGGGTGACACACGCTACACCTTC.

This clone was picked up one time. The rearrangement links TRBV4-2 to TRBJ2-7; 11 bases are a match to TRBD2. Trimming removed 4 bases from V and 4 bases from J; junction bases left unmatched: 12. The CDR3 has 17 residues. From germline, CDR1 is LGHNA and CDR2 YNFKEQ. The CDR3 here is CASSRGSLAGDTYEQYF. The CDR3, as DNA: TGTGCCAGCAGCCGCGGGTCACTAGCGGGAGACACGTACGAGCAGTACTTC.

The chain couples TRBV21-1 to TRBJ2-1; the table gives TRBD2 as D, unverified against the DNA. TRBV21-1 is described as a pseudogene. The CDR3 extends over 19 amino acids. CDR3 nucleotide sequence: TGTGCCAGCAGCAAAGCTAAAAGACTAGCGGGAGGGCGAATCAATGAGCAGTTCTTC. Its translation is CASSKAKRLAGGRINEQFF.

The gene calls are TRBV28 and TRBJ1-2; 7 bases fit TRBD1. V lost 7 bases, J lost 4 bases, and 9 bases stayed unmatched. The CDR3 covers 14 residues. Per the germline V gene, CDR1 is MDHEN and CDR2 is SYDVKM. The CDR3 protein is CASMRQGGGYGYTF. CDR3 in DNA: TGTGCCAGCATGAGGCAGGGGGGGGGCTATGGCTACACCTTC.

This chain joins TRBV20-1 and TRBJ2-1, with D unresolved. This CDR3 has 11 amino acids. The V and J ends lost 5 bases and 3 bases respectively, with 5 bases between them. Looked up from germline, CDR1 is DFQATT and CDR2 is SNEGSKA (reference sequence). In nucleotides, the CDR3 is TGCAGTGCTGATATCTACAATGAGCAGTTCTTC. Protein: CSADIYNEQFF.

The V and J genes are TRBV28 and TRBJ1-1; possibly TRBD1 for D (6 bases). This CDR3 region has 15 residues. V was cut by 7 bases and J by 2 bases, with 17 bases left in between. Per germline, CDR1 MDHEN and CDR2 SYDVKM. In nucleotides, the CDR3 is TGTGCCAGCAACCCACAGGGTCGGGTCAACACTGAAGCTTTCTTT. It codes for CASNPQGRVNTEAFF.

The gene calls are TRBV14 and TRBJ2-5; D perhaps matches TRBD2 (6 bases). CDR3 length: 16 residues. Germline V lookup: CDR1 SGHDN, CDR2 FVKESK. Trimming shortened V by 0 bases and J by 5 bases, and 16 bases separated the two germline ends. The DNA of the CDR3 is TGTGCCAGCAGCCAAGAAGGAGGGCGCCTTTGGGAGACCCAGTACTTC. Protein product: CASSQEGGRLWETQYF.

The gene calls are TRBV29-1 and TRBJ2-7, with 8 bases lining up with TRBD1. V dropped 1 base and J dropped 7; count of bases not matched to a gene: 15. The germline gives CDR1 SQVTM, CDR2 ANQGSEA. The CDR3 length is 16 residues. In nucleotides, the CDR3 is TGCAGCGTTGAAGCGACCCCAGGGGGCAATTCGCCAGAGCAGTACTTC. It is translated as CSVEATPGGNSPEQYF.

This chain connects TRBV7-2 to TRBJ2-3; TRBD1 or TRBD2 may be the D gene (6 bases each). The CDR3 extends over 13 amino acids. Germline CDR1 and CDR2: SGHTA and FQGNSA. With 1 base removed from V and 6 bases from J, the gap between germline ends came to 8 bases. The CDR3 nucleotides are TGTGCCAGCAGCTTAGGGAGGGGGGATACGCAGTATTTT. Amino acids: CASSLGRGDTQYF. The full variable domain, its missing parts supplied by reference TRBV7-2 and TRBJ2-3, is GAGVSQSPSNKVTEKGKDVELRCDPISGHTALYWYRQSLGQGLEFLIYFQGNSAPDKSGLPSDRFSAERTGGSVSTLTIQRTQQEDSAVYLCASSLGRGDTQYFGPGTRLTVL.

This clone turned up a few times. The rearrangement uses TRBV28 and TRBJ1-2; D not certain. This CDR3 has 14 amino acids. CDR1 MDHEN and CDR2 SYDVKM come from the germline V gene. V was shortened by 4 bases and J by 6 bases, with 15 bases between the two germline ends. In DNA form, the CDR3 reads TGTGCCAGCAGTTCACCTCCCGGGAGTAATGGCTACACCTTC. This encodes CASSSPPGSNGYTF.

The chain has TRBV5-1 and TRBJ2-1; perhaps TRBD2 as D (5 bases). V dropped 0 bases and J dropped 7 bases, with 11 bases sitting between them. This CDR3 comprises 14 residues. CDR1 and CDR2 from the germline V gene are SGHRS and YFSETQ. CDR3 loop: CASSLGVGENEQFF. The CDR3 DNA reads TGCGCCAGCAGCTTGGGAGTGGGAGAGAATGAGCAGTTCTTC.

This clone was detected only once. The chain recombines TRBV4-2 with TRBJ1-5, with D uncertain. The germline V gene has CDR1 LGHNA and CDR2 YNFKEQ. V gave up 3 bases and J gave up 0 bases, with 18 bases separating them. This CDR3 spans 18 amino acids. The CDR3 sequence is CASSQYYPEEGSNQPQHF. The CDR3, as DNA: TGTGCCAGCAGCCAGTACTACCCAGAAGAAGGTAGCAATCAGCCCCAGCATTTT.

This clone was seen many times. This chain joins TRBV4-1 and TRBJ1-1; maybe TRBD1 (5 bases). V was trimmed by 3 bases and J by 1 base, leaving 18 bases between them. Germline CDR1 is MGHRA and CDR2 is YSYEKL. The CDR3 covers 17 residues. The CDR3 sequence is CASSHTIVRTRNTEAFF. As DNA, the CDR3 is TGCGCCAGCAGCCATACCATAGTTAGGACACGGAACACTGAAGCTTTCTTT.

CDR3 loop: CASSDSDSDEQFF. CDR3 in DNA: TGTGCCAGCAGTGACTCAGATAGCGATGAGCAGTTCTTC. The J gene is TRBJ2-1, the V gene TRBV6-4; a possible D gene is TRBD2 (5 bases). Trimming removed 0 bases at V and 8 bases at J, with 8 bases between. The CDR3 is 13 amino acids. Germline values: CDR1 MRHNA, CDR2 SNTAGT.